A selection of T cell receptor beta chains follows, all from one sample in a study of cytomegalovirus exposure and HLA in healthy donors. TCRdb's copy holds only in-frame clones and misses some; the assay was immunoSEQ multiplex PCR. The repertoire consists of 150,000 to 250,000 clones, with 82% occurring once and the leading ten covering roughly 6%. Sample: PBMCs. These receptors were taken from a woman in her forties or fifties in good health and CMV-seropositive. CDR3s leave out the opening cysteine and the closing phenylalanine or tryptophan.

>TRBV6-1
ASTEGGTGELF
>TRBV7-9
ASSLVLEEKLF
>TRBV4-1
ASSQVPHRGETQY
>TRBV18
ASSPGDIGNTIY
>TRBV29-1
SGPRDREYYEQY
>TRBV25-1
ASTGREDYGYT
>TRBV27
ASSLGLPNTGELF
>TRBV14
ASSPWTSGNPDTQY
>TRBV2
ASRIQGNQPQH
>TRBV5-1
ASSPREGTLYEQY
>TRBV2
ASSPLLSSGANGLT